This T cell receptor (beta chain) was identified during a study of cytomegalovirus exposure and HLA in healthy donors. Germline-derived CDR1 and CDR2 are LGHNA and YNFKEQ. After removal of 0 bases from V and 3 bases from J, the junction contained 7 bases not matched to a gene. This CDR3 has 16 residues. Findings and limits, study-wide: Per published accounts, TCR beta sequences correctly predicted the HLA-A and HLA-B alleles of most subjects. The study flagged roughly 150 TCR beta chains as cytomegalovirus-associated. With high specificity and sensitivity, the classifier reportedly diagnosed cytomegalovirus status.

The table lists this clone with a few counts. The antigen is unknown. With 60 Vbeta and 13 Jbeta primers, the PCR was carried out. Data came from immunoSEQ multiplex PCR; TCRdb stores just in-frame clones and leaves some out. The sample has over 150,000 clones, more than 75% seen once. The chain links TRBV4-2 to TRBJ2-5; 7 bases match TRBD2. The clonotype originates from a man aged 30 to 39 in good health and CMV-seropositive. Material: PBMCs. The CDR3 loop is CASSQDQAGAEETQYF. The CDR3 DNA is TGTGCCAGCAGCCAAGATCAGGCGGGAGCGGAAGAGACCCAGTACTTC.